This TCR beta chain was observed in a study of cytomegalovirus exposure and HLA in healthy donors. Remarks on this clone: Its antigen is not identified.

The V end lost 5 bases, the J end lost 2 bases, and 16 bases lay between the germline ends. The CDR3 runs 15 residues. Germline V lookup: CDR1 SGHDN, CDR2 FVKESK. 60 Vbeta and 13 Jbeta primers were used in PCR. Measured with immunoSEQ multiplex PCR; TCRdb has only the in-frame clones, and not every one. This table holds fewer than 200,000 clones, around 80% found once. Findings of the study overall: Earlier analysis found most TCR beta V segments productive about 87% or about 30% of the time. Fewer N-insertions (relative to the approximately 700-donor mean) were reportedly seen in an Asian-associated ancestry cluster in a later analysis. At a 0.05 false discovery rate, a later analysis found about 17,000 TCR beta sequences to be associated with HLA alleles.

This TCR was sampled from a man aged 35 to 55 in good health and CMV-seropositive. The chain carries TRBV14 and TRBJ2-7; D might be TRBD1 (6 bases). Material: PBMCs. CDR3 DNA: TGTGCCAGCAGCTCCGTCCGGGACACCCCCTACGAGCAGTACTTC. Amino acids: CASSSVRDTPYEQYF.